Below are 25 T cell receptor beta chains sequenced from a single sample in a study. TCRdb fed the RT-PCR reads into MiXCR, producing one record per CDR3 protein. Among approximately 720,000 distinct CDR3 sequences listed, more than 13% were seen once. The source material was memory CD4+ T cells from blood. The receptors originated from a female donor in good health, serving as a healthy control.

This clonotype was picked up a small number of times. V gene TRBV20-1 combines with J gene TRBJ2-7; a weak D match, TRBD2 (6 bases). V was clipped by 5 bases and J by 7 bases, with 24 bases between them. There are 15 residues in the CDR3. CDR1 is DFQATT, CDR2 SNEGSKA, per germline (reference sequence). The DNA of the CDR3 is TGCAGTGCTCCCTCTTTGAGGAAGGATGCGGGAGAGCAGTACTTC. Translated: CSAPSLRKDAGEQYF.

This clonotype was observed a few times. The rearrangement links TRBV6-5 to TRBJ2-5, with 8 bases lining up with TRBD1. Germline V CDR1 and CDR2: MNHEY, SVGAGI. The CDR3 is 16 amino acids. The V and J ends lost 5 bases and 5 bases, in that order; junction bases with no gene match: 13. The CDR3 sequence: CASSSPRQGSMETQYF. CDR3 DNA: TGTGCCAGCAGTAGCCCAAGACAGGGGAGTATGGAGACCCAGTACTTC.

In nucleotides, the CDR3 is TGTGCCAGCAGCTTAGATGAATCCGGGAGGCGGACCGGGGAGCTGTTTTTT. Translating it yields CASSLDESGRRTGELFF. The chain joins TRBV7-8 to TRBJ2-2, with TRBD2 matching over 7 bases. Trimming at V came to 1 base and at J to 5 bases, leaving 10 bases not matched to a gene. This CDR3 region has 17 residues. Germline CDR1 and CDR2: SGHVS and FQNEAQ.

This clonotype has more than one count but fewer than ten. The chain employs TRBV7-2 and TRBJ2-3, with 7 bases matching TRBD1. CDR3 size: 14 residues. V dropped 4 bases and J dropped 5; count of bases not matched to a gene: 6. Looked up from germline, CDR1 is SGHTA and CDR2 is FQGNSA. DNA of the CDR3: TGTGCCAGCAGCTCTAGGGGGCGGGTAGATACGCAGTATTTT. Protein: CASSSRGRVDTQYF.

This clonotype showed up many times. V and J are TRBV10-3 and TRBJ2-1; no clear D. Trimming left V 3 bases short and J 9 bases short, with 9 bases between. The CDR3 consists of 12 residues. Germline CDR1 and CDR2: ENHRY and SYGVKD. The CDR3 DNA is TGTGCCATCAGTGAAGCCGTCAGTGAGCAGTTCTTC. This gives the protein CAISEAVSEQFF.

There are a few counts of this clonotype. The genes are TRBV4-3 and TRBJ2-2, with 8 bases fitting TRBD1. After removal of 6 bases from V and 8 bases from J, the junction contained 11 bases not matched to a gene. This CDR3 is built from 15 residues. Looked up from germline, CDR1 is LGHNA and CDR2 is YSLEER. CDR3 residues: CASSPRTGGEGELFF. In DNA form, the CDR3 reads TGCGCCAGCAGTCCCAGAACAGGGGGAGAAGGGGAGCTGTTTTTT.

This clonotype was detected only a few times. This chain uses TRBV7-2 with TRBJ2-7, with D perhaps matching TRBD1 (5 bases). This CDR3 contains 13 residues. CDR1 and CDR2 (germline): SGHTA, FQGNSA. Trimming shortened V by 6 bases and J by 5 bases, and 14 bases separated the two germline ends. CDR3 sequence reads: CASSRDSYNEQYF. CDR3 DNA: TGTGCCAGCAGTAGAGACAGCTATAACGAGCAGTACTTC.

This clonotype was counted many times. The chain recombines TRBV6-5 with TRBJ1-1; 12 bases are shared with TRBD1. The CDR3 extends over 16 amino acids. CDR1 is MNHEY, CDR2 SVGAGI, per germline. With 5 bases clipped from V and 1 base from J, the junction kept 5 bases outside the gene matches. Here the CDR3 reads CASSLGTGGGNTEAFF. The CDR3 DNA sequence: TGTGCCAGCAGTCTTGGGACAGGGGGCGGGAACACTGAAGCTTTCTTT.

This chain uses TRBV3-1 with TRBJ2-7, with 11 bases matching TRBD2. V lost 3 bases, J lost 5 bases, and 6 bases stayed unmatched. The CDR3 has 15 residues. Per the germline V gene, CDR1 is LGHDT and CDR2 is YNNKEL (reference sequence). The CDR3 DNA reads TGTGCCAGCAGCCACCTCGGACTAGCGGGCCACGAGCAGTACTTC. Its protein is CASSHLGLAGHEQYF.

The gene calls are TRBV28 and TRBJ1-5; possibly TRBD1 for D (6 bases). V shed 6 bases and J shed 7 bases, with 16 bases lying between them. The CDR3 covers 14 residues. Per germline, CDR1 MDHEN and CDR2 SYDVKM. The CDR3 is CASRMGGVGQPQHF. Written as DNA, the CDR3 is TGTGCCAGCAGGATGGGGGGCGTGGGGCAGCCCCAGCATTTT.

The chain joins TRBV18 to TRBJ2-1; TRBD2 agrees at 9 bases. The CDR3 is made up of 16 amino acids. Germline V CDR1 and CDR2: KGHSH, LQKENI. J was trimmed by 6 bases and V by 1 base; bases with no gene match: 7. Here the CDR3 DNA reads TGTGCCAGCTCACCACTGGGGCTAGCGGGACGCAATGAGCAGTTCTTC. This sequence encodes CASSPLGLAGRNEQFF.

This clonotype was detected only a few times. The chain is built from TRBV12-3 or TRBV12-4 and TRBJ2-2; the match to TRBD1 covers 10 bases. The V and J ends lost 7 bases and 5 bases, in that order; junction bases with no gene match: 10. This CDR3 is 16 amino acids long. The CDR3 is CASTQNPGQGTGELFF. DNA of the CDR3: TGTGCCAGCACCCAAAATCCGGGACAGGGGACCGGGGAGCTGTTTTTT.

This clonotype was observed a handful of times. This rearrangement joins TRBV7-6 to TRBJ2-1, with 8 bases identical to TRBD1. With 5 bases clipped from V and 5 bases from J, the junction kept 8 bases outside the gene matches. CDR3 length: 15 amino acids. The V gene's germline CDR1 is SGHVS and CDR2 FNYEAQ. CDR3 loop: CASSPDRGSHNEQFF. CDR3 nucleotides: TGTGCCAGCAGCCCAGACAGGGGTAGTCACAATGAGCAGTTCTTC.

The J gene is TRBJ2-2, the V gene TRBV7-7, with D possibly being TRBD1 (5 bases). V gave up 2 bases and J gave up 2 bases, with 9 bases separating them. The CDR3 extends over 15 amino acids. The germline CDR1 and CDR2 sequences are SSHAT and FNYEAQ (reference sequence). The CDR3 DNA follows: TGTGCCAGCAGCTTAACAGGATTCAACACCGGGGAGCTGTTTTTT. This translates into CASSLTGFNTGELFF.

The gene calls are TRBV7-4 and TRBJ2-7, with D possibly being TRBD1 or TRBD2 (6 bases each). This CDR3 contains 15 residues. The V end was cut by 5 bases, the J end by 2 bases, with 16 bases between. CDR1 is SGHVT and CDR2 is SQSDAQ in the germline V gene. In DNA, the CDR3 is TGTGCCAGCAGCCAGATCGGAGGGGGAGCCTACGAGCAGTACTTC. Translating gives CASSQIGGGAYEQYF.

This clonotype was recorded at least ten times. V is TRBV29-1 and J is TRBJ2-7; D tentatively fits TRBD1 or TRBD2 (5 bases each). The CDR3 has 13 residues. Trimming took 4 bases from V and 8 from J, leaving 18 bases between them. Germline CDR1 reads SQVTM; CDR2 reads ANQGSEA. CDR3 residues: CSVGPGTRSQQYF. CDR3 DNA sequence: TGCAGCGTTGGGCCCGGGACCCGTTCTCAGCAGTACTTC.

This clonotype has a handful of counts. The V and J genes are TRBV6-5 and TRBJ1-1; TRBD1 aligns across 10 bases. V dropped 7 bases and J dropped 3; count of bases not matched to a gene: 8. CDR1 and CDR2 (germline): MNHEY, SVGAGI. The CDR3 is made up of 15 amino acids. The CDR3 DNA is TGTGCCAGCACCCACCCCGGGACAGGGGACACTGAAGCTTTCTTT. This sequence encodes CASTHPGTGDTEAFF.

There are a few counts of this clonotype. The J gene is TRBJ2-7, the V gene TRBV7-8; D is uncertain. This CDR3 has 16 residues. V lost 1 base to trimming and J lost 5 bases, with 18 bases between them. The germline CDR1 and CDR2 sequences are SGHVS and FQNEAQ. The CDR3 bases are TGTGCCAGCAGCTTAGAAGGGCTCCTCGGTAAGGACGAGCAGTACTTC. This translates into CASSLEGLLGKDEQYF.

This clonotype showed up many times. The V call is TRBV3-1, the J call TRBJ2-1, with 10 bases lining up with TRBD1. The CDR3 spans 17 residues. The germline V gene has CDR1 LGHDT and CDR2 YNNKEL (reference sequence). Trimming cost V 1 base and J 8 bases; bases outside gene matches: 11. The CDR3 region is CASSQGHRDRGLYEQFF. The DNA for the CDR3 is TGTGCCAGCAGCCAAGGGCACCGGGACAGGGGTCTTTATGAGCAGTTCTTC.

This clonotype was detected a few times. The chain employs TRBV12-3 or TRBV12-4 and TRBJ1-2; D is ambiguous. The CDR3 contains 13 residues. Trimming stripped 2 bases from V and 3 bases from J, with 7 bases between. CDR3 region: CASSLTPYYGYTF. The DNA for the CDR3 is TGTGCCAGCAGTTTAACCCCCTACTATGGCTACACCTTC.

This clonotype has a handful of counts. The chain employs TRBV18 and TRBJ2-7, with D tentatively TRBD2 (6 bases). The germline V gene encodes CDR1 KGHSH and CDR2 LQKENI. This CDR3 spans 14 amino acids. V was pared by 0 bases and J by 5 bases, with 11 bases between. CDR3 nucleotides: TGTGCCAGCTCACCACCGGCCCGGAGGGACGAGCAGTACTTC. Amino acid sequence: CASSPPARRDEQYF.

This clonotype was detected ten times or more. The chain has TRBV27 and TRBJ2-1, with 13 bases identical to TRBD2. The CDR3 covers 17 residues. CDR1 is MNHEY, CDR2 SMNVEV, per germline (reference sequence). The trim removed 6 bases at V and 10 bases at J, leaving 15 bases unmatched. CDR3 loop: CASRGTSGTSRRAEQFF. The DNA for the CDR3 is TGTGCCAGCAGAGGGACTAGCGGGACCTCCCGTCGGGCAGAGCAGTTCTTC.

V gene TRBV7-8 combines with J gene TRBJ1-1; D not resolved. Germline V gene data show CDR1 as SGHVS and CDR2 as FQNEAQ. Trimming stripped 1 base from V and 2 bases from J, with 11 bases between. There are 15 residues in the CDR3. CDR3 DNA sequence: TGTGCCAGCAGCTTAGTCCCAACCGGAAACACTGAAGCTTTCTTT. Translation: CASSLVPTGNTEAFF.

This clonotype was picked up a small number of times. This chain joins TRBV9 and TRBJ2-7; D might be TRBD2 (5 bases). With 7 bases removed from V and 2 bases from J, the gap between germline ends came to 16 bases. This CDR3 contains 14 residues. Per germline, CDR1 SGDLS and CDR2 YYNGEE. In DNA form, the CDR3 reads TGTGCCAGCTCTCGAGGCGGGCAGGCCTACGAGCAGTACTTC. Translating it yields CASSRGGQAYEQYF.

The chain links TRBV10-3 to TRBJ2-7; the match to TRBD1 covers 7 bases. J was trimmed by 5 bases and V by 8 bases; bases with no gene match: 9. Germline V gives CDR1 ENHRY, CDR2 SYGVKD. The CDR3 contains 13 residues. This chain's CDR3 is CAILPTGSNEQYF. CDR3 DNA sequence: TGTGCCATCCTTCCGACAGGGAGCAACGAGCAGTACTTC.